This T cell receptor beta chain was sequenced for a study of Graves' ophthalmopathy and Graves' hyperthyroidism (dated by TCRdb to the late 2010s). Regarding the research as a whole: Peripheral blood was collected at initial diagnosis, before any treatment. An independent validation cohort was composed of some 19 hyperthyroidism patients and 17 patients who later progressed from hyperthyroidism to ophthalmopathy. To tell Graves' ophthalmopathy apart from Graves' hyperthyroidism, and to predict which patients would progress to ophthalmopathy, the study relied on TCR beta repertoire signatures. The 90 to 100 discovery patients were randomly split 7:3 into training and test sets. To explore V-J signatures that separate ophthalmopathy from hyperthyroidism, a discovery set of fewer than 110 patients was enrolled, consisting of about 41 with ophthalmopathy and under 65 with stable hyperthyroidism. In total, approximately 140 blood samples were TCR-sequenced: 43 ophthalmopathy, about 75 hyperthyroidism and 17 hyperthyroidism-to-ophthalmopathy patients. After sampling, hyperthyroidism patients received methimazole starting at 30 mg daily, and ophthalmopathy patients received high-dose intravenous methylprednisolone. In about six hyperthyroidism patients, the T-cell repertoire of thyroid tissue was compared with the T-cell repertoire of blood.

The ophthalmopathy patients had moderately to severely active disease, with a Clinical Activity Score of 3 or higher, a NOSPECS grade of 4 or higher, and a disease duration of less than 3 months. Anyone with other autoimmune diseases, uncontrolled infections, pregnancy or lactation was excluded from the study. Diagnosis was based on clinical symptoms, serum thyroxine, TRAb, thyroid ultrasound and orbital computed tomography. Ficoll-Paque density gradient centrifugation was used to isolate PBMCs from around 10 ml of fresh peripheral blood. Total RNA was extracted with Trizol reagent and quality-checked on an Agilent 2100 Bioanalyzer. Here is what the overall study found, with its caveats: Sample size was not statistically predetermined, and group allocation was not concealed from the investigators. In validation, the model predicted ophthalmopathy progression with over 60% sensitivity and 72% to 80% specificity; eleven to twelve predicted patients were CT-confirmed with GO in a median of approximately 6.5 months. In cross-validation, the 13-signature model distinguished ophthalmopathy from stable hyperthyroidism with almost 90% sensitivity and nearly 82% specificity, and in the test set the corresponding values were roughly 80% and 76%. Most expanded thyroid clonotypes with a frequency above 0.001 also appeared in blood, which suggests that blood repertoires may reflect the immune response in the thyroid.

V sheds 0 bases and J sheds 10 bases, leaving 7 bases between their ends. CDR1 SGHRS and CDR2 YFSETQ are derived from the germline V gene. The CDR3 goes from the cysteine to the phenylalanine over 11 residues. Left in the record is the CDR3 DNA by itself, 33 bases read in frame from the first base. For repertoire sequencing, the TCR beta CDR3 regions were amplified from RNA transcripts. A first-round RT-PCR used HTBI primers with the Qiagen OneStep RT-PCR kit, followed by a second-round multiplex PCR, size selection and purification. Libraries were sequenced paired-end with 100 bp reads on an Illumina HiSeq2000. In the source study's methods: Reads were processed with SOAPnuke, discarding reads with adapters, uncalled bases, mean Phred below 15, or no exact constant-primer or identifier match. COPE v1.2.5 was used to merge high-quality paired reads. Each unique nucleotide sequence was treated as a clonotype, and MiTCR v1.1 was used to align the clonotypes to the IMGT TRB V, D and J references. The analysis was limited to V-J combinations with a frequency above 0.0001, which together covered around 99% of the repertoires. A TCR clonal expansion and chaos score per V-J combination was defined as the ratio of F50 clonal expansion to chaos observed in the TCRdist matrix. Welch's t-statistics and random forest were used to reduce features to 10 to 15 V-J combinations, which were fed into a naive Bayes classifier. The similarity between thyroid and blood repertoires was quantified using the Morisita-Horn index. TCRdb's own reprocessing of the public reads used fastp at Q25 and MiXCR and kept productive beta chains. Merged by CDR3 protein, the rows form single entries marked with the most common genes and DNA. TCRdb's processing, not the study's, gives the V and J calls here. This sample comprises some 520,000 distinct CDR3 sequences, under 15% of them detected only once. Clones ranked in the top ten supply approximately 9.8% of the sample.

This clonotype was seen ten or more times. No cognate antigen has been identified for it. Base qualities are not provided; no much larger clone lies one nucleotide away. This receptor was obtained from a woman aged 30 to 39 with Graves' ophthalmopathy. Donor details come from another sample of the same person, matched by shared clones. Material: blood. The receptor chain draws on TRBV5-1 and TRBJ1-2, with TRBD1 tentatively as D gene (6 bases match). The CDR3 protein: CASSLGQAYTF. The sequenced DNA is TGCGCCAGCAGCTTGGGACAGGCCTACACCTTC.